One T cell receptor beta chain is described in this entry. Its antigen is still unknown. No base qualities exist here, and no much larger clone lies one base off it. TCRbeta CDR3 regions were amplified from genomic DNA using the immunoSEQ Assay, a bias-controlled multiplex PCR. In the paper's pipeline: The number of nucleated cells in each sample was estimated from the amplification of reference gene primers within the assay. Sequence reads were collapsed and filtered to measure the absolute abundance of every unique TCRbeta CDR3 rearrangement. Productive Simpson clonality was computed per sample as the square root of Simpson's diversity index over productive rearrangements. Imported from immuneACCESS, the table was reduced by TCRdb to in-frame sequences with V and J called. These copies leave out some clones; in studies compared against another copy, an unresolved V gene accounts for under half, and the cause of the remainder is not known. The DNA gave D and trimming, while V, J and clone size come from that table. The sample table lists roughly 150,000 clones, approximately 88% of them with a count of one. The leading ten clones occupy about 5.2% of the sample.

These data originate in a study of blood T cell repertoires in COVID-19 (dated by TCRdb to the early 2020s). Study-wide context: Samples from collaborators originated in the United States, Italy and Spain and spanned both the acute and convalescent phases of COVID-19. The prospective study material was composed of cDNA or gDNA derived from T cells, B-cell-depleted T cells, or PBMCs. Subjects who had been exposed to COVID-19, were actively infected with it, or had recovered from it provided the deeply sampled blood TCRbeta repertoires that made up the dataset. A freely available public database, intended as a resource for researchers studying the immune response to SARS-CoV-2, is where the repertoires were released. The samples were drawn from the first 160 participants of the ongoing ImmuneRACE study and from some 1,300 subjects provided by 6 global collaborators. Sample metadata almost always included a de-identified subject ID, COVID-19 status, age in years and sex. Where available, HLA class I and class II types were obtained from metadata supplied by the sample provider rather than from assay-based typing. Points the paper makes about the study in general: Clinical and demographic metadata were provided uncurated, with the amount varying by source and participant.

In the germline V gene, CDR1 corresponds to SGHVS and CDR2 to FQNEAQ. Deletion took 5 bases off V and 2 bases off J, with a span of 13 bases between the germline ends. From cysteine to phenylalanine, the CDR3 is 14 amino acids long. The only DNA kept is the CDR3, 42 bases in frame from the first base. Participants in the prospective study were aged roughly 18 to 89 years, lived in 24 United States geographic areas, and enrolled through a virtual design. Cohort assignment in the prospective study relied on participant-reported clinical history from a screening survey and a study questionnaire. A participant counted as exposed if, within 2 weeks of entering the study, that participant had been in contact with someone who had a PCR-confirmed or clinician-diagnosed COVID-19 case. In the prospective study, whole blood, serum and a nasopharyngeal or oropharyngeal swab were collected from each participant by mobile phlebotomists. Additional blood draws and questionnaires over an approximately two-month period could optionally be provided by prospective study participants. Before DNA extraction, blood samples from the prospective study were shipped at room temperature or frozen.

Sequencing was performed on PBMCs or T cells enriched from blood (not recorded which). The rearranged chain carries TRBV7-8 and TRBJ2-7; TRBD1 could be the D gene, as 6 bases match. This receptor was identified in a man between 65 and 85 years old who had been exposed to COVID-19. The CDR3 region: CASSPSGHPYEQYF. The bases read TGTGCCAGCAGCCCTTCGGGACACCCCTACGAGCAGTACTTC.